This entry features one T cell receptor (beta chain) sequence. Seattle cases were enrolled at active infection and followed longitudinally. Authors' processing steps: Amplification with reference gene primers provided the estimates of nucleated cell counts. Data came from immunoSEQ multiplex PCR; TCRdb stores just in-frame clones and leaves some out. D and trimming were read from the DNA, whereas the V and J calls and clone size are those reported in that table. The sample has some 390,000 clones, around 87% seen once; the top ten hold under 3%. Trimming removed 1 base at V and 0 bases at J, with 22 bases between. Germline V lookup: CDR1 MNHNS, CDR2 SASEGT. This CDR3 is 19 amino acids long. This record comes from a study of blood T cell repertoires in COVID-19.

This receptor was taken from a woman in her sixties with COVID-19, enrolled during active disease. Specimen: peripheral blood. This chain joins TRBV6-1 and TRBJ2-7; TRBD1 might be the D (5 bases). CDR3 amino acids: CASSEGLMGLRSGSYEQYF. The CDR3 coding sequence is TGTGCCAGCAGTGAAGGGCTAATGGGGCTCAGAAGTGGCTCCTACGAGCAGTACTTC.